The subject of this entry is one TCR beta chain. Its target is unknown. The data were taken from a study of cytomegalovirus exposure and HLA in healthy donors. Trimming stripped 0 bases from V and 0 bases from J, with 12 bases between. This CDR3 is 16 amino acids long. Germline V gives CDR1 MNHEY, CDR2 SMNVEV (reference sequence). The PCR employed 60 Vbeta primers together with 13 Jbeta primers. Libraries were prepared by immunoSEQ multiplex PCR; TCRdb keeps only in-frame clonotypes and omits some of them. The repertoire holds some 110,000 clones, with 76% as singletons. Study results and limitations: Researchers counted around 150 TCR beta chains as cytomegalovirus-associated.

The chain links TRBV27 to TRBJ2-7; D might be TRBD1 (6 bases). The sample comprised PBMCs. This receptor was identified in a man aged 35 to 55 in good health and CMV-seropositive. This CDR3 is CASSLSGALSSYEQYF. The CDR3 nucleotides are TGTGCCAGCAGTTTATCGGGGGCCCTAAGCTCCTACGAGCAGTACTTC.